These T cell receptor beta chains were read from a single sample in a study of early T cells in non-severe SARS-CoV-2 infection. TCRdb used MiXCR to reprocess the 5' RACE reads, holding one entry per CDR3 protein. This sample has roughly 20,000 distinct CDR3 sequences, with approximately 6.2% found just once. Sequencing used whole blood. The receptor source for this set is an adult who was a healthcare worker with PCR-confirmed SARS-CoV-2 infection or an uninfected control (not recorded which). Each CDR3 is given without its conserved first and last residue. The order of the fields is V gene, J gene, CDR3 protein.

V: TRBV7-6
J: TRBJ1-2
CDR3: ASGQGGGYT

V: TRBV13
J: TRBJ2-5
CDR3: ASSPGQGQETQY

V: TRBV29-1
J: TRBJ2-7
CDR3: SVRQGPAYEQY

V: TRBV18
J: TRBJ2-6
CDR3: ASSPRGTPSGANVLT

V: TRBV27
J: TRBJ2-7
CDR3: ASSLSGVTYEQY

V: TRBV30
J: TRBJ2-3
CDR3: ALGGTSGSDTQY

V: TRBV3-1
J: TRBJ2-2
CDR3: ASISQTNTGELF

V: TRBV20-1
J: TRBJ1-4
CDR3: SANPATNEKLF

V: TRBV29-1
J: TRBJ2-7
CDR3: SVRTGGSYEQY

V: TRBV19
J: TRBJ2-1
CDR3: ASTTSDLSYNEQF

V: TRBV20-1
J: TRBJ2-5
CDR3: SAPGQATQETQY

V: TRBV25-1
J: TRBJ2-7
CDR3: ASSDMAETGSIYEQY

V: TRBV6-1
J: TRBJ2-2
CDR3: ASSEVPGRELF

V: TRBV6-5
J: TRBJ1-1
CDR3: ASRTDTPGTEAF

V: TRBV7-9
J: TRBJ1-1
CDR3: ASRPEANTEAF

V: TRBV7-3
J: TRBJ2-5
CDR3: ASSRSGNQETQY

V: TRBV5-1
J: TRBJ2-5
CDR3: ASSLEQGSVTQY

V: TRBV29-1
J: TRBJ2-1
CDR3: SAISYNEQF

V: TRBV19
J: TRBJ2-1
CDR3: ASSLLNEQF

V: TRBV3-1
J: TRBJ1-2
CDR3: ASSQVSNYGYT

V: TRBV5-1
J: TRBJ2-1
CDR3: ASSPHFSGTFSYNEQF

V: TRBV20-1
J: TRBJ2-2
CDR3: SARDEASNTGELF